This TCR beta chain stems from a study of cytomegalovirus exposure and HLA in healthy donors. The table came from immunoSEQ multiplex PCR; TCRdb's copy has only in-frame clones and leaves some out. The sample shows approximately 260,000 clones, 80% to 90% of them seen only once. The CDR3 has 12 residues. V was trimmed by 4 bases and J by 5 bases, leaving 8 bases between them. The germline CDR1 and CDR2 sequences are LNHDA and SQIVND (reference sequence). V usage is TRBV19 and J usage is TRBJ2-5, with D hard to call. Sequencing was done on a sample of PBMCs. The origin of this receptor is a young woman in good health and CMV-seronegative. The CDR3 DNA reads as TGTGCCAGTAGTAAGACCAGGGAGACCCAGTACTTC. Translation: CASSKTRETQYF.